This TCR beta chain comes out of a study of T-cell memory formation after mild COVID-19. TCRdb re-derived calls from the 5' RACE reads in MiXCR, one entry per CDR3 protein. Altogether under 400,000 distinct CDR3 sequences are present, 20% to 25% being singletons, with the ten largest covering 9.5% to 15%. The CDR3 covers 17 residues. Germline CDR1 reads LGHDT; CDR2 reads YNNKEL (reference sequence). V shed 4 bases and J shed 2 bases, with 18 bases lying between them. The specimen was PBMCs or a T cell subset sorted from them (not recorded which). The TCR originated in an adult woman who had mild COVID-19 (a few samples of this study predate the infection). Cell type and time point are not known. The J gene is TRBJ2-1, the V gene TRBV3-1; maybe TRBD2 (5 bases). Here the CDR3 reads CASSPFSGSRTYNEQFF. For the CDR3, the DNA is TGTGCCAGCAGCCCTTTCAGCGGATCAAGGACCTACAATGAGCAGTTCTTC.